One sample yielded the 5 T cell receptor beta chains listed below, sequenced in a study of blood T cell repertoires in COVID-19. Sequencing was performed with immunoSEQ multiplex PCR; in TCRdb, only in-frame clones are kept and a portion is missing. The data hold 210,000 or so clones, with 87% observed a single time. Sequenced: PBMCs or T cells enriched from blood (not recorded which). All receptors derive from a man aged 25-45 years who had recovered from COVID-19.

The rearrangement joins TRBV5-1 to TRBJ2-5; the D gene is possibly TRBD2 (6 bases). The CDR3 covers 14 residues. The V end was cut by 2 bases, the J end by 5 bases, with 13 bases between. Germline assignment: CDR1 SGHRS and CDR2 YFSETQ. The CDR3 spells CASSFYGREETQYF. The CDR3 DNA sequence: TGCGCCAGCAGCTTTTACGGGAGAGAGGAGACCCAGTACTTC.

The rearrangement joins TRBV25-1 to TRBJ2-7; 7 nucleotides align to TRBD1. Germline assignment: CDR1 MGHDK and CDR2 SYGVNS. Trimming cost V 5 bases and J 0 bases; bases outside gene matches: 10. The CDR3 has 16 amino acids. Here the CDR3 reads CASSPPGQLSSYEQYF. As DNA, the CDR3 is TGTGCCAGCAGTCCCCCGGGACAGCTGAGCTCCTACGAGCAGTACTTC.

The chain has TRBV18 and TRBJ1-2, with D uncertain. V lost 1 base to trimming and J lost 1 base, with 7 bases between them. The germline CDR1 and CDR2 sequences are KGHSH and LQKENI. The CDR3 runs to 14 residues. The CDR3 bases are TGTGCCAGCTCACCACTTGGCGGTAACTATGGCTACACCTTC. Translated: CASSPLGGNYGYTF.

J is TRBJ2-5 and V is TRBV25-1, with D tentatively TRBD1 (6 bases). Germline loops: CDR1 MGHDK, CDR2 SYGVNS. CDR3 length equals 13 residues. V lost 2 bases to trimming and J lost 5 bases, with 9 bases between them. The CDR3 loop reads CASSEPGVETQYF. CDR3 DNA sequence: TGTGCCAGCAGTGAACCAGGGGTTGAGACCCAGTACTTC.

This clone showed up just once. This chain connects TRBV5-6 to TRBJ2-1, with D maybe TRBD2 (5 bases). The CDR3 sequence is 14 residues long. With 2 bases removed from V and 7 bases from J, the gap between germline ends came to 13 bases. Germline CDR1 is SGHDT and CDR2 is YYEEEE. The CDR3 DNA follows: TGTGCCAGCAGCTTTGCCGACCGCGGGAATGAGCAGTTCTTC. Protein product: CASSFADRGNEQFF.